The sample holds a few counts of the clone carrying this T cell receptor beta chain. The antigen is not known. The sample belongs to a study of T-cell reconstitution after alpha-beta-depleted transplantation in children. Findings of the study overall: It was newly produced T cells that mostly accounted for T-cell counts and diversity one year after transplant.

The V segment lost 5 bases and the J segment 3 bases; nucleotides outside the gene matches: 4. Per the germline V gene, CDR1 is GTSNPN and CDR2 is SVGIG (reference sequence). The CDR3 consists of 12 residues. The authors prepared the TCRbeta library with unique molecular identifiers. MiXCR, applied by TCRdb to the PCR reads, yields one record per CDR3 protein. The sample lists hundreds of thousands of distinct CDR3 sequences, approximately 13% seen once, with 2% to 2.5% in the top ten. The sequenced sample was PBMCs, mostly from graft donor cells, obtained 360 days after TCRalphabeta/CD19-depleted stem cell transplant. This chain joins TRBV30 and TRBJ2-7; 7 positions match TRBD2. This clonotype originated in a male patient younger than 18 who had a stem cell transplant for acute myeloid leukemia, so the T cells may come from the graft donor. CDR3: CAWEREHYEQYF. In DNA, the CDR3 is TGTGCCTGGGAGCGGGAACACTACGAGCAGTACTTC.